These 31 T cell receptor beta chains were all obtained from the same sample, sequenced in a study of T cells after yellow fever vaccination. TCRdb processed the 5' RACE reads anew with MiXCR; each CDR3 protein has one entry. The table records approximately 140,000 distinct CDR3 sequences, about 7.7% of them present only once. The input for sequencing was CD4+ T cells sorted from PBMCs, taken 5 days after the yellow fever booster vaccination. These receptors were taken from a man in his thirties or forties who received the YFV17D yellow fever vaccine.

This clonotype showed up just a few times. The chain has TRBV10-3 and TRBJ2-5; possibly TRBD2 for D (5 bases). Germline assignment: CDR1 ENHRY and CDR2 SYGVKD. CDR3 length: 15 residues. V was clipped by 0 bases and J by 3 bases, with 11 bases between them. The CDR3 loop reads CAISESSEPKETQYF. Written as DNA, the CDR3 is TGTGCCATCAGTGAGTCTAGCGAACCTAAAGAGACCCAGTACTTC.

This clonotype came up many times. The CDR3 protein is CASSLRGFQETQYF. The CDR3 DNA follows: TGCGCCAGCAGCTTAAGGGGCTTCCAAGAGACCCAGTACTTC. This chain joins TRBV5-1 and TRBJ2-5, with D possibly being TRBD1 (5 bases). Germline V lookup: CDR1 SGHRS, CDR2 YFSETQ. CDR3 length: 14 residues. V lost 2 bases, J lost 1 base, and 9 bases lay in between. The variable domain in full, with the rest retrieved from reference TRBV5-1 and TRBJ2-5, is KAGVTQTPRYLIKTRGQQVTLSCSPISGHRSVSWYQQTPGQGLQFLFEYFSETQRNKGNFPGRFSGRQFSNSRSEMNVSTLELGDSALYLCASSLRGFQETQYFGPGTRLLVL.

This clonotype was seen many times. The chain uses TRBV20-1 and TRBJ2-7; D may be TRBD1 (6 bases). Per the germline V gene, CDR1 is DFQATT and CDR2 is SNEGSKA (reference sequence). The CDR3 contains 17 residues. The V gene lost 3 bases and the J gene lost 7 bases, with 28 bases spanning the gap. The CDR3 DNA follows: TGCAGTGCTAGCTTTGGCGTGACGACAGGCAATCTGTGGGAGCAGTACTTC. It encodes CSASFGVTTGNLWEQYF.

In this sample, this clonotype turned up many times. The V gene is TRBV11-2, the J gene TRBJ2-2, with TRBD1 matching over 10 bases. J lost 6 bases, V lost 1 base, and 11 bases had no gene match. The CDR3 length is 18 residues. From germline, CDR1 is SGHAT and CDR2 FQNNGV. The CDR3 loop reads CASSLVPPGQGFAGELFF. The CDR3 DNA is TGTGCCAGCAGCTTAGTTCCTCCGGGACAGGGGTTCGCCGGGGAGCTGTTTTTT.

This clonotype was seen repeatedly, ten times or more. CDR3 residues: CASSRTSGTTDTQYF. CDR3 nucleotides: TGTGCCAGCAGCCGGACTAGCGGGACTACAGATACGCAGTATTTT. The chain uses TRBV7-3 and TRBJ2-3; 12 bases align to TRBD2. The CDR3 has 15 residues. V gave up 5 bases and J gave up 3 bases; unmatched junction bases: 3. Looked up from germline, CDR1 is SGHTA and CDR2 is FQGTGA.

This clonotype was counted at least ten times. The CDR3 protein is CASSGPAGIGNGELFF. CDR3 in DNA: TGTGCCAGCAGCGGACCTGCGGGAATAGGGAACGGGGAGCTGTTTTTT. V is TRBV7-8 and J is TRBJ2-2; D perhaps matches TRBD2 (6 bases). The CDR3 consists of 16 residues. Germline V gene lookup returns CDR1 SGHVS and CDR2 FQNEAQ. The V gene lost 5 bases and the J gene lost 7 bases, with 20 bases spanning the gap.

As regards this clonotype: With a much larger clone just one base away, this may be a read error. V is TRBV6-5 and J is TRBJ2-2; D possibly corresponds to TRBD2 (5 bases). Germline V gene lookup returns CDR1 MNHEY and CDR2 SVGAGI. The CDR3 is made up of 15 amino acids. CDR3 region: CATSYFGPSGGELFF. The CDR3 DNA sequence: TGTGCCACCAGTTATTTCGGACCCAGCGGCGGGGAGCTGTTTTTT.

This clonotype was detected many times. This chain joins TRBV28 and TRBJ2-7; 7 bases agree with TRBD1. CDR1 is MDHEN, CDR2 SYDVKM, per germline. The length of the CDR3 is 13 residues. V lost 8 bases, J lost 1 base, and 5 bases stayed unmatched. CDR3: CASAPGQSYEQYF. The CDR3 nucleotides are TGTGCCAGCGCCCCGGGACAGTCCTACGAGCAGTACTTC.

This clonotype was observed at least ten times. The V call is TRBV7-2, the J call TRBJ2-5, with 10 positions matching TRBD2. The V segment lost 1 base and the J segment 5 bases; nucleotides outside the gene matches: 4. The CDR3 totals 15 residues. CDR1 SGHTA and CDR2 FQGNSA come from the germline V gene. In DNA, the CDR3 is TGTGCCAGCAGCTTAGTAGCGGGAGGCGGCGAGACCCAGTACTTC. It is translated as CASSLVAGGGETQYF. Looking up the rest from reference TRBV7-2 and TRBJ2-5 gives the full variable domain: GAGVSQSPSNKVTEKGKDVELRCDPISGHTALYWYRQSLGQGLEFLIYFQGNSAPDKSGLPSDRFSAERTGGSVSTLTIQRTQQEDSAVYLCASSLVAGGGETQYFGPGTRLLVL.

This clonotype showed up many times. CDR3 in DNA: TGTGCCAGCAGGAAGAAAGTAAAAAACGAGCAGGCAGAGACCCAGTACTTC. It codes for CASRKKVKNEQAETQYF. The V and J genes are TRBV21-1 and TRBJ2-5. TRBV21-1 counts as a pseudogene. The CDR3 has 17 residues.

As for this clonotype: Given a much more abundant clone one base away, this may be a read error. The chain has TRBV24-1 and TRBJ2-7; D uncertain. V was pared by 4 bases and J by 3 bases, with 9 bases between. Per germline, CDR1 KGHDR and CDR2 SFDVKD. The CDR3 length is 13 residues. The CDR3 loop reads CATSESLDYEQYF. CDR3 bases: TGTGCCACCAGTGAATCCTTAGACTACGAGCAGTACTTC.

CDR3 loop: CASSLPGWAEAFF. The CDR3 DNA follows: TGTGCCAGCAGCCTTCCCGGCTGGGCTGAAGCTTTCTTT. The gene calls are TRBV3-1 and TRBJ1-1; D unresolved. Germline CDR1 is LGHDT and CDR2 is YNNKEL (reference sequence). The germline V and J ends were trimmed by 4 bases and 6 bases, with 12 bases remaining between them. The CDR3 contains 13 residues. Drawing the rest from reference TRBV3-1 and TRBJ1-1, the complete variable domain is DTAVSQTPKYLVTQMGNDKSIKCEQNLGHDTMYWYKQDSKKFLKIMFSYNNKELIINETVPNRFSPKSPDKAHLNLHINSLELGDSAVYFCASSLPGWAEAFFGQGTRLTVV.

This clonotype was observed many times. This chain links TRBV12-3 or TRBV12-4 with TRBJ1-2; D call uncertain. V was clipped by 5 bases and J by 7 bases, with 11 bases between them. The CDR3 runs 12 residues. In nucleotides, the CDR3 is TGTGCCAGCAGTCCCTACATGTCTGGCTACACCTTC. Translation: CASSPYMSGYTF.

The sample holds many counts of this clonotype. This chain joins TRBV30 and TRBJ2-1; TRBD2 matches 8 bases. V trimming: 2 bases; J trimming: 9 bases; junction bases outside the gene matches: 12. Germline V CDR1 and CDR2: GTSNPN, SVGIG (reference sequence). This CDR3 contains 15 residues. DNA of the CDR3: TGTGCCTGGAGTCGAACGGGAGGGATTTTCGGTGAGCAGTTCTTC. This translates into CAWSRTGGIFGEQFF.

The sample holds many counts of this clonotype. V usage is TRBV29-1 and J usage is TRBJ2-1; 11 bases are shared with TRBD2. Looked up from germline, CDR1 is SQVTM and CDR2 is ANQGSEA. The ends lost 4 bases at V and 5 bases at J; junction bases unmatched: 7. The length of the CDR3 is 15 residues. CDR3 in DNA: TGCAGCGTTGCCGCCGGGACTAGCGGAAACAATGAGCAGTTCTTC. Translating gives CSVAAGTSGNNEQFF.

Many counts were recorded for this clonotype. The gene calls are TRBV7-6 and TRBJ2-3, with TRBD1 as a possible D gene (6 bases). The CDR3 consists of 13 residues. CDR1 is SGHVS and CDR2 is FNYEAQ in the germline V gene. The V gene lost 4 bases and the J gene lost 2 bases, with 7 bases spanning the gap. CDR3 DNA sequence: TGTGCCAGCAGCTCAGGGGACACAGATACGCAGTATTTT. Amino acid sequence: CASSSGDTDTQYF.

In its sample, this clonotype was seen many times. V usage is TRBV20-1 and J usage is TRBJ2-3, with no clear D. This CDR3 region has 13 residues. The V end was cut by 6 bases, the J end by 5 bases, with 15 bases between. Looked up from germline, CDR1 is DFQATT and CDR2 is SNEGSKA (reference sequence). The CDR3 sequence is CSAAPPNGDTQYF. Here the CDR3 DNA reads TGCAGTGCCGCTCCGCCGAACGGAGATACGCAGTATTTT.

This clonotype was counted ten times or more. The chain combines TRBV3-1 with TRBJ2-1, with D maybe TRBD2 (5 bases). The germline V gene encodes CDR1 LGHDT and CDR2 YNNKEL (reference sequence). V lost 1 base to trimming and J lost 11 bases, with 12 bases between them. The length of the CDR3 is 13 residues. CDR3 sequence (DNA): TGTGCCAGCAGCCAAGTAGGTCGGGATAAGCAGTTCTTC. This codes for CASSQVGRDKQFF.

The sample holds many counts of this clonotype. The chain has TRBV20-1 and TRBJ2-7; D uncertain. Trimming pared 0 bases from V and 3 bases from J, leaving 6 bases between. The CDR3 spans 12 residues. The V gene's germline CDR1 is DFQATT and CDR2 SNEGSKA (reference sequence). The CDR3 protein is CSAREDGYEQYF. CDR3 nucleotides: TGCAGTGCTAGAGAGGACGGCTACGAGCAGTACTTC.

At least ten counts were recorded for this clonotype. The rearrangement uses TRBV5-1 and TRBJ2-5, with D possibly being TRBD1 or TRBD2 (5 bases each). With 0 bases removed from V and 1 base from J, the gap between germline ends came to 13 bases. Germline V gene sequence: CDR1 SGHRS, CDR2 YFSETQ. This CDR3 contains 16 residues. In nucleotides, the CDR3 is TGCGCCAGCAGCTTGGTCGGGGCAGGGACCCAAGAGACCCAGTACTTC. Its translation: CASSLVGAGTQETQYF.

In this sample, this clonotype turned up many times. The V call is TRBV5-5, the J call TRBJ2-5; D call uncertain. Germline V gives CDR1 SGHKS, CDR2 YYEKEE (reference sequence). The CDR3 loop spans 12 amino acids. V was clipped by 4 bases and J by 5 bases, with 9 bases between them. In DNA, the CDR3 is TGTGCCAGCAGCCGTATTCAGGAGACCCAGTACTTC. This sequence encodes CASSRIQETQYF. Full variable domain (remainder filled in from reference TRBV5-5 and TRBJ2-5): DAGVTQSPTHLIKTRGQQVTLRCSPISGHKSVSWYQQVLGQGPQFIFQYYEKEERGRGNFPDRFSARQFPNYSSELNVNALLLGDSALYLCASSRIQETQYFGPGTRLLVL.

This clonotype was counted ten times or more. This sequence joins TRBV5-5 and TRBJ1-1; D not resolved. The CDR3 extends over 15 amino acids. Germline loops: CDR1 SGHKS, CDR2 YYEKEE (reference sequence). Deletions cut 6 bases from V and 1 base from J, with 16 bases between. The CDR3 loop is CASTREVTENTEAFF. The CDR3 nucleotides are TGTGCCAGCACCCGAGAGGTCACGGAGAACACTGAAGCTTTCTTT.

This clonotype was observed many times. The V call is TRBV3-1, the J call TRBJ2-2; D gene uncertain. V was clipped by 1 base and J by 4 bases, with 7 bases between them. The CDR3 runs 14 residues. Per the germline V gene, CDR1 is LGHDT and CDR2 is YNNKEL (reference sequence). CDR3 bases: TGTGCCAGCAGCCAAGGAGACACCACCGGGGAGCTGTTTTTT. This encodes CASSQGDTTGELFF.

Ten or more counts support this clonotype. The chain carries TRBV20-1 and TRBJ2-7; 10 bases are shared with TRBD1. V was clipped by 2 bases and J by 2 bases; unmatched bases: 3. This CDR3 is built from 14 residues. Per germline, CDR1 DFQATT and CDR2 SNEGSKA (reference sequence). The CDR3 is CSARTGQGPYEQYF. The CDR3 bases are TGCAGTGCTAGAACGGGACAGGGGCCCTACGAGCAGTACTTC.

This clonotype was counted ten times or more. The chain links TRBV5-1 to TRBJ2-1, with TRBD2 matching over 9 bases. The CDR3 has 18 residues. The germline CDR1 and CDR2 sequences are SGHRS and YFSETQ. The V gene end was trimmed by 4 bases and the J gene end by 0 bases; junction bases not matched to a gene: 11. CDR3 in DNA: TGCGCCAGCAGCCCTCGGGTGGCGGGAGGGAGCTCCTACAATGAGCAGTTCTTC. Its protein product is CASSPRVAGGSSYNEQFF.

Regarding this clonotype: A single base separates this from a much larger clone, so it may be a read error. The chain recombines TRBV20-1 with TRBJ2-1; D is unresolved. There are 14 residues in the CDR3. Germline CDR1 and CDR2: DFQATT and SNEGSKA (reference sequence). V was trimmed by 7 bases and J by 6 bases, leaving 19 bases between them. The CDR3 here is CSVRSAPLGNEQFF. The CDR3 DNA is TGCAGTGTCAGGTCGGCCCCCCTAGGCAATGAGCAGTTCTTC.

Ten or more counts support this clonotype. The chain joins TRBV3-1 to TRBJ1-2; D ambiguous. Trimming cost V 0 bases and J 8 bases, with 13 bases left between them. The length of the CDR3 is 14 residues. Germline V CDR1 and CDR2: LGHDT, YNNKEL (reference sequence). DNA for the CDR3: TGTGCCAGCAGCCAAGATGGTGGGGAGTTGGGCTACACCTTC. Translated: CASSQDGGELGYTF.

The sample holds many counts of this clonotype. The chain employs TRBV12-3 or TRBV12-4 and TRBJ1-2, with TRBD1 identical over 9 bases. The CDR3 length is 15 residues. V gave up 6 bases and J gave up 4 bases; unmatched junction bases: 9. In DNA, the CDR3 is TGTGCCAGCAGGTACCGGGACAGGGTCGGCTATGGCTACACCTTC. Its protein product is CASRYRDRVGYGYTF.

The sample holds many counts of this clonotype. CDR3 protein: CSARGRVRDTEAFF. As DNA, the CDR3 is TGCAGTGCTAGAGGGAGGGTTAGGGACACTGAAGCTTTCTTT. The V call is TRBV20-1, the J call TRBJ1-1; no clear D. The V end was cut by 1 base, the J end by 3 bases, with 12 bases between. This CDR3 spans 14 amino acids. In germline, CDR1 is DFQATT, CDR2 SNEGSKA (reference sequence).

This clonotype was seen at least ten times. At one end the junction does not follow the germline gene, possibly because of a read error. Here the CDR3 reads CSARKPGSAYNEQFF. For the CDR3, the DNA is TGCAGTGCTAGAAAGCCCGGGTCGGCCTATAATGAGCAGTTCTTC. The chain links TRBV20-1 to TRBJ2-1, with D unclear. This CDR3 spans 15 amino acids. Germline assignment: CDR1 DFQATT and CDR2 SNEGSKA (reference sequence).

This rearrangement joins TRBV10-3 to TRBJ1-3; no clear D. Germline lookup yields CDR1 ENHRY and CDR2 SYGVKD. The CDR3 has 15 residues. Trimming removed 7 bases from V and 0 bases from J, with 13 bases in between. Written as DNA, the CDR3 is TGTGCCATCATGAGGTCTATCGCCTCTGGAAACACCATATATTTT. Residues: CAIMRSIASGNTIYF.